This T cell receptor (beta chain) appears in the sequencing data of a study of CD8+ T cells in alopecia areata. Sample treatment: oral pan-JAK inhibitor, 5-10 mg twice daily. Investigators isolated RNA and reverse transcribed it into cDNA to act as the sequencing template. Clones were sequenced by immunoSEQ multiplex PCR, and TCRdb holds only the in-frame ones, with some missing. There are about 210,000 clones in the sample; 50% to 70% occur only once, and about 1.6% lies in the top ten. The sequence was obtained from a human donor with alopecia areata. The material was CD4+ T cells sorted from blood, obtained at week 4, from a patient treated with tofacitinib.

CDR3 in DNA: TGTGCCAGCAGTTGGGGGTCTGGGGCCAACGTCCTGACTTTC. It yields the protein CASSWGSGANVLTF. V is TRBV2 and J is TRBJ2-6, with D perhaps matching TRBD1 or TRBD2 (5 bases each). The CDR3 length is 14 residues. V was cut by 5 bases and J by 1 base, with 6 bases left in between. Germline V gene data show CDR1 as SNHLY and CDR2 as FYNNEI.